This T cell receptor beta chain was documented in a study (dated by TCRdb to between 2015 and 2016). In this sample, this clonotype turned up a few times. The specificity of this receptor is unknown. Base qualities were left out, and no much larger clone turns up one base away. Libraries were made using RT-PCR. The instrument was an Illumina MiSeq. In-frame beta chains were kept once TCRdb had trimmed the public reads at Q25 with fastp and called clones with MiXCR. A single entry per CDR3 protein holds the most common genes and DNA from its merged rows. The sample table holds 650,000 to 800,000 distinct CDR3 sequences, of which about 14% were seen once. 3% to 4.5% of the sample is held by the ten biggest clonotypes. At the junction V is shortened by 4 bases and J by 4 bases; bases outside the gene matches: 10. Including cysteine and phenylalanine, the CDR3 has 16 amino acids. Only the CDR3 DNA stays, 48 bases, in frame from base 1. The germline V gene (reference sequence) yields MNHEY for CDR1 and SMNVEV for CDR2.

This TCR derives from a female donor in good health, serving as a healthy control. Rearrangement joined TRBV27 to TRBJ1-2, with TRBD1 matching 9 junction bases. The sequenced material came from memory CD4+ T cells from blood. CDR3 reads: CASSWNGQGNTYGYTF. The base sequence is TGTGCCAGCAGTTGGAATGGACAGGGGAATACCTATGGCTACACCTTC.